The clone carrying this T cell receptor (beta chain) has at least ten counts. Samples came from axillary lymph nodes draining the breast cancer. The entry originates in a study of breast tumors, draining lymph nodes, adjacent tissues. TCRdb called the multiplex PCR reads again in MiXCR, with one record for every CDR3 protein. The table shows some 97,000 distinct CDR3 sequences, with 21% occurring only once. The germline V gene encodes CDR1 LNHDA and CDR2 SQIVND (reference sequence). With 7 bases removed from V and 4 bases from J, the gap between germline ends came to 14 bases. This CDR3 contains 14 residues.

The TCR sequence derives from a female donor with breast cancer. Some clones in this sample may be carry-over from other donors' samples. The chain is built from TRBV19 and TRBJ1-5; D remains unclear. Sequenced material: axillary lymph node tissue. The CDR3 nucleotides read TGTGCCAGTAAAGTCGCCTCACCTAATCAGCCCCAGCATTTT. Its translation: CASKVASPNQPQHF. Full variable domain (outside the CDR3, taken from reference TRBV19 and TRBJ1-5): DGGITQSPKYLFRKEGQNVTLSCEQNLNHDAMYWYRQDPGQGLRLIYYSQIVNDFQKGDIAEGYSVSREKKESFPLTVTSAQKNPTAFYLCASKVASPNQPQHFGDGTRLSIL.